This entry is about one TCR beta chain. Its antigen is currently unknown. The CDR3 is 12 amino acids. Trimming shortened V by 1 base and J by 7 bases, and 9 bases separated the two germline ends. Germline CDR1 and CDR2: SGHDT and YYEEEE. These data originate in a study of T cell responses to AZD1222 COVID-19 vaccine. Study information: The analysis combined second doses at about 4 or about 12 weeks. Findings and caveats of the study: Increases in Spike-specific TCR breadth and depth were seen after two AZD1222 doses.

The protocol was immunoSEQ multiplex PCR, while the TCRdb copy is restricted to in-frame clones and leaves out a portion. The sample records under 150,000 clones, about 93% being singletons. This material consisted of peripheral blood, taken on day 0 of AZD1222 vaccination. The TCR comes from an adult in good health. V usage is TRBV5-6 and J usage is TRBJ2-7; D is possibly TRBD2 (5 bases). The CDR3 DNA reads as TGTGCCAGCAGCTTGACAGCGGAGGAGCAGTACTTC. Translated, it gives CASSLTAEEQYF.